One T cell receptor (beta chain) is described in this entry. It has no known antigen specificity. This sample is drawn from a study of T cells expressing NK-cell markers (dated by TCRdb to the early 2020s). Describing the broader study: Under ten donors provided sorted CD3+CD56+NKG2C+, CD3+CD56+NKG2C- and CD3+CD56-NKG2C+ T-cell subsets, whose TCR beta-chain repertoires were profiled. Among the eight sequenced donors, only one was HCMV-seronegative, while the other seven were HCMV-seropositive. The eight sequenced donors were randomly selected healthy volunteers, three men and five women. Illumina HiSeq 2000/2500, MiSeq or NextSeq was used to sequence libraries as 2 x 150 bp reads.

Study-wide findings and limitations: In 5 to 7 donors, the dominant CD3+CD56+NKG2C+ clonotypes ranked among the top 10 CD8+ clonotypes, making up about 1.0-7.5% of CD8+ T cells. Those dominant clonotypes were again the most abundant among CD3+CD56-NKG2C+ cells in four donors, at roughly 28.3-60.1%. It remained unclear whether the expanded NKG2C-expressing T cell clones were specific for HCMV antigens.

TCRdb shows the sequencer as Illumina HiSeq 2000. 5'RACE template switching, by which a universal primer site and unique molecular identifiers were added, was used to make TCR beta cDNA libraries. cDNA synthesis was primed from the TCR beta constant segment, followed by two successive PCR amplification steps. The original methods were these. MIGEC handled demultiplexing of the reads and grouping by UMI, while MiTCR was used to assemble and quantify clonotypes. To exclude erroneous sequences, any TCR cDNA sequence not supported by at least two reads was discarded. The tcR package was used for downstream repertoire analysis, and clonotypes were matched between fractions using CDR3 nucleotide sequence together with V segment. VDJmatch was used to annotate antigen specificity against VDJdb, with one amino acid substitution in CDR3 allowed. TCRdb reanalyzed the reads, keeping one entry per CDR3 protein sequence and omitting DNA. TCRdb, rather than the study authors, made the V and J calls. The table for this sample lists about 390,000 distinct CDR3 sequences. Together, the top ten hold around a tenth of the sample.

Via the germline V gene, CDR1 is SNHLY and CDR2 FYNNEI. The CDR3 starts with the cysteine, ends with the phenylalanine, and has 13 residues. DNA for this receptor is not on file. To determine HCMV serostatus, a commercial ELISA kit was used to detect HCMV-specific IgG in serum. Ficoll density gradient centrifugation was used to isolate peripheral blood mononuclear cells from blood. This chain joins TRBV2 to TRBJ2-7; absent DNA, TCRdb's TRBD2 call cannot be checked. The TCR comes from a woman aged 50 to 60 in good health. Donor details come from another sample of the same person, matched by shared clones. The sequenced material came from blood T cells: a sorted CD56 or NKG2C T cell subset, CD4+ or CD8+ T cells, or bulk PBMC T cells (not recorded which). CDR3 sequence: CASVGTSGYEQYF.